This T cell receptor beta chain comes out of a study of T cells in Graves' hyperthyroidism and ophthalmopathy. Stable disease denoted Graves' hyperthyroidism without ophthalmopathy progression within 18 months. Authors of the study amplified TCR beta CDR3 regions from RNA transcripts. Using the HTBI primer set, a first-round RT-PCR was run on the TCR CDR3. TCRdb used MiXCR to reprocess the multiplex PCR reads, holding one entry per CDR3 protein. The data hold about 840,000 distinct CDR3 sequences, with 38% observed a single time. The clonotype was recovered from a man in his late teens or twenties with Graves' hyperthyroidism. Sequencing used blood.

The CDR3 DNA is TGTGCCAGCAGCTTAGAGTGGGACAGGGGCTCCTACGAGCAGTACTTC. Protein: CASSLEWDRGSYEQYF. The J gene is TRBJ2-7, the V gene TRBV7-8; 10 bases are a match to TRBD1. J was trimmed by 0 bases and V by 1 base; bases with no gene match: 3. The CDR3 runs 16 residues. Germline loops: CDR1 SGHVS, CDR2 FQNEAQ.